A single sample is the source of the 24 T cell receptor beta chains below, sequenced in a study of T cell responses to AZD1222 COVID-19 vaccine (dated by TCRdb to about 2021). Receptor libraries were prepared by the immunoSEQ multiplex PCR assay. TCRdb carries this immuneACCESS record with in-frame sequences only. Its versions omit some clonotypes, under half of them owing to an unresolved V gene in the studies checked, with the rest unexplained. The sample table lists roughly 65,000 clones, roughly 85% of them with a count of one. Clones ranked in the top ten supply around a quarter of the sample. The time point label here, explained by the study, means: about 28 days (+/-7) after the second vaccine dose. Here the sequenced sample was peripheral blood, taken 28 days after the second AZD1222 dose. Receptors were obtained from an adult who received the AZD1222 COVID-19 vaccine.

This chain uses TRBV19 with TRBJ2-5; no clear D. This CDR3 is 12 amino acids long. The germline V gene has CDR1 LNHDA and CDR2 SQIVND (reference sequence). V shed 5 bases and J shed 5 bases, with 9 bases lying between them. The DNA for the CDR3 is TGTGCCAGTAGTTCTAGTGGGGAGACCCAGTACTTC. As protein: CASSSSGETQYF.

The V gene is TRBV7-8, the J gene TRBJ1-6, with 7 bases that match TRBD1. CDR3 length: 14 residues. The V gene end was trimmed by 4 bases and the J gene end by 7 bases; junction bases not matched to a gene: 4. Germline lookup yields CDR1 SGHVS and CDR2 FQNEAQ. The CDR3 coding sequence is TGTGCCAGCAGCTCCGGGACAGTGAATTCACCCCTCCACTTT. Translation: CASSSGTVNSPLHF.

The V and J genes are TRBV5-5 and TRBJ1-2, with 7 bases lining up with TRBD1. Germline loops: CDR1 SGHKS, CDR2 YYEKEE (reference sequence). The junction had 0 bases not matched to a gene; V was cut back by 1 base and J by 0 bases. CDR3 length: 14 amino acids. In DNA, the CDR3 is TGTGCCAGCAGCTTGACAGGGGCTAACTATGGCTACACCTTC. Translating it yields CASSLTGANYGYTF.

The chain links TRBV7-9 to TRBJ2-7; D unclear. V was pared by 2 bases and J by 4 bases, with 9 bases between. The CDR3 has 13 amino acids. The germline CDR1 and CDR2 sequences are SEHNR and FQNEAQ (reference sequence). CDR3 amino acids: CASSLSVSYEQYF. The CDR3 bases are TGTGCCAGCAGCTTATCCGTTAGTTACGAGCAGTACTTC.

This chain connects TRBV29-1 to TRBJ1-1; D possibly corresponds to TRBD1 (5 bases). Germline V gene lookup returns CDR1 SQVTM and CDR2 ANQGSEA. Trimming cost V 7 bases and J 4 bases, with 22 bases left between them. The CDR3 extends over 15 amino acids. CDR3 sequence (DNA): TGCAGCGGGGGCAAGAGGGGCACTGGAGTCACTGAAGCTTTCTTT. Amino acids: CSGGKRGTGVTEAFF.

This chain connects TRBV19 to TRBJ2-1, with 14 bases aligning to TRBD2. With 4 bases clipped from V and 7 bases from J, the junction kept 9 bases outside the gene matches. This CDR3 has 17 residues. The germline V gene encodes CDR1 LNHDA and CDR2 SQIVND (reference sequence). The CDR3 DNA follows: TGTGCCAGTAGTACTGCGCCGGGACTAGCGGGAGCGAATGAGCAGTTCTTC. Its protein is CASSTAPGLAGANEQFF. Based on the CDR3 plus reference TRBV19 and TRBJ2-1, the full variable domain is DGGITQSPKYLFRKEGQNVTLSCEQNLNHDAMYWYRQDPGQGLRLIYYSQIVNDFQKGDIAEGYSVSREKKESFPLTVTSAQKNPTAFYLCASSTAPGLAGANEQFFGPGTRLTVL.

The chain carries TRBV9 and TRBJ2-7; TRBD2 might be the D (6 bases). In germline, CDR1 is SGDLS, CDR2 YYNGEE. The CDR3 is 13 residues long. Trimming took 4 bases from V and 3 from J, leaving 11 bases between them. This CDR3 is CASSPRGYYEQYF. CDR3 nucleotides: TGTGCCAGCAGCCCCCGGGGGTACTACGAGCAGTACTTC.

This chain joins TRBV19 and TRBJ1-6; D is uncertain. The germline gives CDR1 LNHDA, CDR2 SQIVND (reference sequence). Deletions cut 3 bases from V and 2 bases from J, with 11 bases between. The CDR3 consists of 16 residues. The CDR3 DNA reads TGTGCCAGTAGTATTATCTCCGCTACCTATAATTCACCCCTCCACTTT. Its protein is CASSIISATYNSPLHF.

The sample holds one count of this clone. CDR3 bases: TGTGCCAGCAGTTTATCGAGGGGCGGCATCTACAATGAGCAGTTCTTC. This translates into CASSLSRGGIYNEQFF. This sequence joins TRBV27 and TRBJ2-1, with D perhaps TRBD1 or TRBD2 (5 bases each). This CDR3 is built from 16 residues. Germline loops: CDR1 MNHEY, CDR2 SMNVEV (reference sequence). The V end was cut by 0 bases, the J end by 3 bases, with 12 bases between.

The chain has TRBV7-8 and TRBJ2-1; D is ambiguous. CDR3 length: 13 amino acids. Trimming removed 2 bases from V and 0 bases from J, with 2 bases in between. Germline V lookup: CDR1 SGHVS, CDR2 FQNEAQ. CDR3 nucleotides: TGTGCCAGCAGCTTAAGCTCCTACAATGAGCAGTTCTTC. It encodes CASSLSSYNEQFF.

This chain uses TRBV6-4 with TRBJ1-1; D perhaps matches TRBD1 (5 bases). The CDR3 has 14 residues. V was pared by 6 bases and J by 5 bases, with 16 bases between. CDR1 is MRHNA and CDR2 is SNTAGT in the germline V gene. CDR3 in amino acids: CASRGGGYWTEAFF. CDR3 nucleotide sequence: TGTGCCAGCAGGGGCGGGGGTTATTGGACTGAAGCTTTCTTT.

This clone showed up just once. The chain recombines TRBV11-3 with TRBJ2-3; D gene unclear. The CDR3 covers 14 residues. V was trimmed by 5 bases and J by 2 bases, leaving 11 bases between them. The germline CDR1 and CDR2 sequences are SGHNT and YENEEA. Written as DNA, the CDR3 is TGTGCCAGCAGCCCCCAGGATCTCACAGATACGCAGTATTTT. It is translated as CASSPQDLTDTQYF.

The chain couples TRBV9 to TRBJ1-5; tentatively, D is TRBD1 (5 bases). CDR1 SGDLS and CDR2 YYNGEE come from the germline V gene. V lost 3 bases and J 3 bases, leaving 10 bases between the germline ends. The CDR3 runs 14 residues. CDR3 coding DNA: TGTGCCAGCAGCGCGGGGACCGCCAATCAGCCCCAGCATTTT. Its translation: CASSAGTANQPQHF.

The chain carries TRBV5-1 and TRBJ2-7, with a tentative D call TRBD1 (6 bases). The V gene's germline CDR1 is SGHRS and CDR2 YFSETQ. Trimming shortened V by 0 bases and J by 5 bases, and 18 bases separated the two germline ends. The CDR3 contains 16 residues. The CDR3 DNA reads TGCGCCAGCAGCTTGGGGCTGGAGAGGGGGATAGACGAGCAGTACTTC. It is translated as CASSLGLERGIDEQYF.

V gene TRBV11-3 combines with J gene TRBJ1-1; D remains unclear. Trimming cost V 4 bases and J 0 bases, with 9 bases left between them. Germline loops: CDR1 SGHNT, CDR2 YENEEA. The CDR3 is made up of 14 amino acids. The CDR3 DNA reads as TGTGCCAGCAGCTCGGACCCCGTGAACACTGAAGCTTTCTTT. It codes for CASSSDPVNTEAFF.

The chain couples TRBV12-5 to TRBJ1-5; D unresolved. The CDR3 totals 12 residues. V lost 6 bases and J 4 bases, leaving 7 bases between the germline ends. Germline V lookup: CDR1 LGHNT, CDR2 FRNRAP. CDR3 loop: CASGVGNQPQHF. The CDR3 DNA sequence: TGTGCTAGTGGGGTGGGAAATCAGCCCCAGCATTTT.

The rearrangement uses TRBV7-9 and TRBJ1-1; weak D call: TRBD1 (6 bases). Germline CDR1 is SEHNR and CDR2 is FQNEAQ (reference sequence). Trimming took 11 bases from V and 1 from J, leaving 11 bases between them. CDR3 length: 12 residues. The CDR3 DNA is TGTGCCGACGGGGGGCAGAACACTGAAGCTTTCTTT. This sequence encodes CADGGQNTEAFF.

The chain has TRBV6-5 and TRBJ2-2; D unclear. Germline values: CDR1 MNHEY, CDR2 SVGAGI. V lost 6 bases to trimming and J lost 0 bases, with 11 bases between them. This CDR3 contains 15 residues. The CDR3 DNA follows: TGTGCCAGCAGCCGCCAGTCTGCGAACACCGGGGAGCTGTTTTTT. Translated: CASSRQSANTGELFF.

The chain has TRBV6-6 and TRBJ2-1, with 9 bases lining up with TRBD1. The CDR3 is made up of 16 amino acids. With V trimmed by 6 bases and J by 4 bases, 10 bases remained unmatched. Germline-derived CDR1 and CDR2 are MNHNY and SVGAGI (reference sequence). CDR3 nucleotides: TGTGCCAGCAGCACGGGACAGGGTCGGAAATACAATGAGCAGTTCTTC. It is translated as CASSTGQGRKYNEQFF.

This clone was picked up many times. The rearrangement uses TRBV15 and TRBJ1-5; D gene ambiguous. This CDR3 is 12 amino acids long. In germline, CDR1 is LNHNV, CDR2 YYDKDF (reference sequence). V was clipped by 8 bases and J by 3 bases, with 8 bases between them. CDR3 loop: CATGRNNQPQHF. CDR3 DNA sequence: TGTGCCACCGGGCGGAACAATCAGCCCCAGCATTTT. Looking up the rest from reference TRBV15 and TRBJ1-5 gives the full variable domain: DAMVIQNPRYQVTQFGKPVTLSCSQTLNHNVMYWYQQKSSQAPKLLFHYYDKDFNNEADTPDNFQSRRPNTSFCFLDIRSPGLGDTAMYLCATGRNNQPQHFGDGTRLSIL.

V gene TRBV10-2 combines with J gene TRBJ1-2; TRBD1 matches at 8 bases. CDR3 length: 14 amino acids. The germline V gene has CDR1 WSHSY and CDR2 SAAADI. V lost 6 bases and J lost 4; bases outside the gene matches: 7. As DNA, the CDR3 is TGCGCCAGCAGCCCGGGACAGGTTAGCTATGGCTACACCTTC. This sequence encodes CASSPGQVSYGYTF.

The chain combines TRBV20-1 with TRBJ2-5; 11 bases line up with TRBD2. The length of the CDR3 is 13 residues. Trimming removed 3 bases from V and 7 bases from J; junction bases left unmatched: 4. Germline loops: CDR1 DFQATT, CDR2 SNEGSKA (reference sequence). CDR3 nucleotide sequence: TGCAGTGCTAGTACGCTAGCGGGGGGGACCCAGTACTTC. It specifies CSASTLAGGTQYF.

The gene calls are TRBV6-6 and TRBJ1-5; 7 nucleotides match TRBD1. This CDR3 region has 13 residues. Germline assignment: CDR1 MNHNY and CDR2 SVGAGI (reference sequence). V dropped 8 bases and J dropped 2; count of bases not matched to a gene: 3. The CDR3 DNA sequence: TGTGCCAGCGTGGGGACAGGCAATCAGCCCCAGCATTTT. Amino acid sequence: CASVGTGNQPQHF.

The V gene is TRBV7-2, the J gene TRBJ1-2; no clear D. From germline, CDR1 is SGHTA and CDR2 FQGNSA. V dropped 5 bases and J dropped 0 bases, with 13 bases sitting between them. The CDR3 has 15 residues. The CDR3 nucleotides are TGTGCCAGCAGCCCCCATCGGGTAGCTAACTATGGCTACACCTTC. Protein: CASSPHRVANYGYTF.